This TCR beta chain was sequenced in a study of blood T cell repertoires in COVID-19. As for the study in general: Whether acute or convalescent, the COVID-19 samples came from the United States, Italy and Spain.

This clone has more than one count but fewer than ten. Sequencing used immunoSEQ multiplex PCR; TCRdb keeps in-frame clones, though not all of them. Of 250,000 to 400,000 clones detected, under 90% appear once; the ten largest clones hold 2.5% to 3.5%. Germline lookup yields CDR1 LNHDA and CDR2 SQIVND (reference sequence). V lost 9 bases and J lost 3; bases outside the gene matches: 17. This CDR3 region has 17 residues. Sequencing was performed on peripheral blood. V usage is TRBV19 and J usage is TRBJ1-5; the match to TRBD1 covers 7 bases. This clonotype was sampled from a woman between 25 and 40 years old with COVID-19, enrolled during active disease. CDR3 protein: CASGRLTGDRFNQPQHF. CDR3 in DNA: TGTGCCAGCGGTAGATTAACAGGGGATCGGTTCAATCAGCCCCAGCATTTT.